This TCR beta chain was recorded in a study of regulatory T cells in long-lasting Graves disease. General observations from the study: Persistent patients had more shared public clonotypes (approximately 2,700) than new patients (about 970). Persistent disease preferred TRBV28, TRBJ1-2 and TRBJ2-5; new disease, TRBV20-1 and TRBJ2-1. Patients whose Graves' disease persisted exhibited lower TCR diversity than those newly diagnosed.

Building the TCR beta libraries relied on iRepertoire HTBI primers, and CDR3 regions underwent Arm-PCR. A single record per CDR3 protein comes from TCRdb applying MiXCR to the multiplex PCR reads. The sample carries nearly 350,000 distinct CDR3 sequences, about 18% recorded once. The V end was cut by 4 bases, the J end by 2 bases, with 15 bases between. Germline V gene data show CDR1 as SGHNT and CDR2 as YYREEE (reference sequence). The CDR3 extends over 16 amino acids. Turning to this clonotype: The antigen is undetermined.

Time point: persistent/refractory GD, antithyroid drugs over 5 years with positive TRAb. Generation of the TCR library employed RNA extracted from PBMCs. A blood draw put about 9 milliliters of peripheral blood into EDTA tubes. The origin of this receptor is a female donor with Graves disease. V is TRBV5-4 and J is TRBJ2-2; TRBD1 might be the D (6 bases). The sequencing here drew on peripheral blood mononuclear cells (PBMCs), taken when the disease was refractory, from a patient treated with antithyroid drugs. The CDR3 region has the DNA TGTGCCAGCAGCCGAAAGACAGGCGCCAACACCGGGGAGCTGTTTTTT. Translation: CASSRKTGANTGELFF.